One sample yielded the 3 T cell receptor beta chains listed below, sequenced in a study of pediatric ulcerative colitis. The rectum was sampled with one to two pinch biopsies at colonoscopy. The method was immunoSEQ multiplex PCR; TCRdb's version includes in-frame clones alone and lacks a portion of them. The profile shows over 15,000 clones, around 70% of them singletons. Material: gut tissue. These receptors all stem from a girl aged 5 to 17 with moderate ulcerative colitis.

The J gene is TRBJ1-4, the V gene TRBV7-9; tentatively, D is TRBD1 (5 bases). Trimming left V 5 bases short and J 6 bases short, with 13 bases between. Germline values: CDR1 SEHNR, CDR2 FQNEAQ (reference sequence). The CDR3 contains 14 residues. CDR3 sequence reads: CASSPKGRDEKLFF. The CDR3 region has the DNA TGTGCCAGCAGCCCCAAGGGCAGGGATGAAAAACTGTTTTTT.

V and J are TRBV6-6 and TRBJ1-1; possible D gene TRBD1, 5 bases. Trimming took off 0 bases at V and 7 bases at J, with 15 bases between the two ends. CDR3 length: 15 amino acids. Per germline, CDR1 MNHNY and CDR2 SVGAGI (reference sequence). CDR3 nucleotide sequence: TGTGCCAGCAGTTACTCGACTTGGGGGAGGGATGAAGCTTTCTTT. This encodes CASSYSTWGRDEAFF.

This clone was seen more than once but under ten times. CDR3 nucleotides: TGTGCCAGCAGCCGGAACAGGGGGCAAGACGAGCAGTACTTC. Its translation: CASSRNRGQDEQYF. The rearrangement uses TRBV5-8 and TRBJ2-7; TRBD1 matches 9 bases. Looked up from germline, CDR1 is SGHTS and CDR2 is YDEGEE. V shed 4 bases, J shed 5 bases, and the junction held 7 bases outside the gene matches. There are 14 residues in the CDR3. The full variable domain, in which reference TRBV5-8 and TRBJ2-7 provide the parts outside the CDR3, is EAGVTQSPTHLIKTRGQQATLRCSPISGHTSVYWYQQALGLGLQFLLWYDEGEERNRGNFPPRFSGRQFPNYSSELNVNALELEDSALYLCASSRNRGQDEQYFGPGTRLTVT.